The entry that follows covers one T cell receptor beta chain sequence. Its antigen is as yet unknown. TCRdb used MiXCR to reprocess the 5' RACE reads, holding one entry per CDR3 protein. The sample yields around 510,000 distinct CDR3 sequences, less than 25% seen once. The data stem from a study of T-cell memory formation after mild COVID-19. Study-level points and caveats: The study found contracting CD4+ clones mainly in CM and EM and contracting CD8+ clones in EMRA. Contracting clones, day 15 to 85, had balanced CD4/CD8, and later expanders favored CD4+.

Trimming stripped 4 bases from V and 5 bases from J, with 16 bases between. CDR3 size: 14 residues. CDR1 is SGHRS, CDR2 YFSETQ, per germline. The V and J genes are TRBV5-1 and TRBJ2-7; the D gene is possibly TRBD1 (6 bases). Source material: PBMCs or a T cell subset sorted from them (not recorded which). The TCR comes from an adult woman who had mild COVID-19 (a few samples of this study predate the infection). Cell type and time point are not known. Here the CDR3 reads CASSDARGSNEQYF. CDR3 in DNA: TGCGCCAGCAGCGACGCCAGGGGAAGTAACGAGCAGTACTTC.